This TCR beta chain was recovered during a study of T cells in Graves' hyperthyroidism and ophthalmopathy. The investigators amplified TCR beta CDR3 regions from RNA transcripts. Initially, a first-round RT-PCR of the TCR CDR3 employed the HTBI primer set. TCRdb recomputed calls from the multiplex PCR reads with MiXCR, one row per CDR3 protein. This sample has approximately 530,000 distinct CDR3 sequences, with 16% found just once. Germline lookup yields CDR1 LGHNA and CDR2 YSLEER. V lost 1 base, J lost 4 bases, and 17 bases lay in between. The CDR3 has 16 amino acids. PBMCs were collected from an approximately 9.4 ml volume of fresh peripheral blood.

Material for sequencing was blood. The chain is built from TRBV4-3 and TRBJ2-7, with D perhaps matching TRBD1 (6 bases). The receptor comes from a woman under 30 with Graves' hyperthyroidism. CDR3 nucleotide sequence: TGCGCCAGCAGCCAAGCGTTGGACAGTCTTGGATACGAGCAGTACTTC. It codes for CASSQALDSLGYEQYF.